The 24 T cell receptor beta chains listed next were all sequenced from one sample in a study of Ad26.COV2.S vaccination and SARS-CoV-2 variants. Clones were read by immunoSEQ multiplex PCR, and TCRdb kept only the in-frame ones, dropping some. Of 350,000 to 450,000 clones listed, about 91% are singletons. The sample consisted of peripheral blood, taken after recovery from COVID-19. These receptors came from a human donor who had recovered from COVID-19.

CDR3 sequence reads: CASSPGGWGQGLNQPQHF. In DNA, the CDR3 is TGTGCCAGCAGCCCCGGGGGTTGGGGACAGGGCCTAAATCAGCCCCAGCATTTT. V usage is TRBV7-8 and J usage is TRBJ1-5; TRBD1 aligns across 9 bases. In germline, CDR1 is SGHVS, CDR2 FQNEAQ. This CDR3 has 18 residues. After removal of 5 bases from V and 4 bases from J, the junction contained 15 bases not matched to a gene.

This clone appeared a single time. The genes are TRBV2 and TRBJ1-4; 7 positions match TRBD1. CDR1 is SNHLY and CDR2 is FYNNEI in the germline V gene. Trimming cost V 4 bases and J 10 bases; bases outside gene matches: 12. The CDR3 totals 15 residues. CDR3: CASSGDRTGGGKLFF. In DNA form, the CDR3 reads TGTGCCAGCAGTGGAGATCGGACAGGCGGTGGAAAACTGTTTTTT.

This chain links TRBV2 with TRBJ2-1; D may be TRBD1 or TRBD2 (6 bases each). With 6 bases removed from V and 3 bases from J, the gap between germline ends came to 21 bases. CDR3 length: 17 amino acids. Germline CDR1 and CDR2: SNHLY and FYNNEI. The CDR3 nucleotides are TGTGCCAGCAGCCCCCTCGGGGGCGGCCAAATCTACAATGAGCAGTTCTTC. It specifies CASSPLGGGQIYNEQFF.

The chain has TRBV7-9 and TRBJ2-1; D ambiguous. In germline, CDR1 is SEHNR, CDR2 FQNEAQ (reference sequence). This CDR3 is 17 amino acids long. The V and J ends lost 5 bases and 2 bases respectively, with 19 bases between them. The CDR3 nucleotides read TGTGCCAGCAGCCTACAACCGACACCGAACCCCTACAATGAGCAGTTCTTC. Its protein product is CASSLQPTPNPYNEQFF.

This clone was counted a few times. V gene TRBV18 combines with J gene TRBJ1-4; TRBD1 aligns across 7 bases. The CDR3 is 14 amino acids. The germline gives CDR1 KGHSH, CDR2 LQKENI. V was pared by 0 bases and J by 7 bases, with 2 bases of the junction left unmatched. The CDR3 reads CASSPPQGTEKLFF. The CDR3 bases are TGTGCCAGCTCACCACCACAGGGGACTGAAAAACTGTTTTTT.

The V gene is TRBV2, the J gene TRBJ1-2; 10 bases are a match to TRBD1. The length of the CDR3 is 14 residues. V was pared by 1 base and J by 8 bases, with 4 bases of the junction left unmatched. Germline CDR1 is SNHLY and CDR2 is FYNNEI. The CDR3 DNA sequence: TGTGCCAGCAGTGAAGGACAGGGGGCTAGGGGCTACACCTTC. It yields the protein CASSEGQGARGYTF. The variable domain in full, completed from reference TRBV2 and TRBJ1-2, reads EPEVTQTPSHQVTQMGQEVILRCVPISNHLYFYWYRQILGQKVEFLVSFYNNEISEKSEIFDDQFSVERPDGSNFTLKIRSTKLEDSAMYFCASSEGQGARGYTFGSGTRLTVV.

This clone was seen a single time. The rearrangement uses TRBV29-1 and TRBJ2-7; 9 nucleotides align to TRBD2. The V gene end was trimmed by 4 bases and the J gene end by 4 bases; junction bases not matched to a gene: 5. This CDR3 has 13 amino acids. In germline, CDR1 is SQVTM, CDR2 ANQGSEA. The CDR3 region has the DNA TGCAGCGTTGTAGCGGGGGATAAATACGAGCAGTACTTC. Residues: CSVVAGDKYEQYF.

V is TRBV5-1 and J is TRBJ2-3; D is unresolved. This CDR3 is 13 amino acids long. Germline V gives CDR1 SGHRS, CDR2 YFSETQ. V was pared by 3 bases and J by 5 bases, with 10 bases between. The CDR3 DNA is TGCGCCAGCAGCTCGGATACGCAAGATACGCAGTATTTT. This codes for CASSSDTQDTQYF.

The J gene is TRBJ2-7, the V gene TRBV7-9; possibly TRBD2 for D (5 bases). V dropped 1 base and J dropped 4 bases, with 8 bases sitting between them. The CDR3 spans 13 residues. Germline CDR1 reads SEHNR; CDR2 reads FQNEAQ (reference sequence). The CDR3 here is CASSLVPGYEQYF. For the CDR3, the DNA is TGTGCCAGCAGCTTAGTGCCGGGATACGAGCAGTACTTC. The full variable domain, with the rest looked up from reference TRBV7-9 and TRBJ2-7, is DTGVSQNPRHKITKRGQNVTFRCDPISEHNRLYWYRQTLGQGPEFLTYFQNEAQLEKSRLLSDRFSAERPKGSFSTLEIQRTEQGDSAMYLCASSLVPGYEQYFGPGTRLTVT.

The chain has TRBV7-9 and TRBJ2-5; TRBD1 matches 9 bases. CDR1 is SEHNR, CDR2 FQNEAQ, per germline (reference sequence). V shed 5 bases, J shed 5 bases, and the junction held 9 bases outside the gene matches. This CDR3 is 15 amino acids long. This chain's CDR3 is CASSPEQGARETQYF. In DNA form, the CDR3 reads TGTGCCAGCAGCCCCGAACAGGGGGCTCGGGAGACCCAGTACTTC.

This chain uses TRBV10-3 with TRBJ2-7; 11 nucleotides match TRBD1. Germline CDR1 reads ENHRY; CDR2 reads SYGVKD. The CDR3 covers 15 residues. The V gene end was trimmed by 6 bases and the J gene end by 2 bases; junction bases not matched to a gene: 6. CDR3 in DNA: TGTGCCATCAGCGGACAGGGGGCTACGACCTACGAGCAGTACTTC. Translation gives CAISGQGATTYEQYF.

The chain employs TRBV18 and TRBJ1-4; the match to TRBD1 covers 10 bases. Losses at the gene ends were 6 bases for V and 6 bases for J; bases not matched to a gene: 4. This CDR3 comprises 14 residues. The germline V gene encodes CDR1 KGHSH and CDR2 LQKENI. The CDR3 region has the DNA TGTGCCAGCTCGCTTGGGACAGGGGATGAAAAACTGTTTTTT. It specifies CASSLGTGDEKLFF.

The genes are TRBV5-4 and TRBJ1-1; D gene ambiguous. The V and J ends lost 4 bases and 1 base respectively, with 17 bases between them. The CDR3 spans 16 residues. CDR1 and CDR2 (germline): SGHNT, YYREEE (reference sequence). The CDR3 bases are TGTGCCAGCAGCCCGAGCAGTTCCCGGCCGAACACTGAAGCTTTCTTT. Protein sequence: CASSPSSSRPNTEAFF.

The genes are TRBV24-1 and TRBJ2-2, with a weak D call TRBD1 (6 bases). CDR1 and CDR2 (germline): KGHDR, SFDVKD. This CDR3 comprises 15 residues. Trimming left V 5 bases short and J 3 bases short, with 12 bases between. The CDR3 DNA sequence: TGTGCCACCAGTGGGACAGATCGAGACACCGGGGAGCTGTTTTTT. It yields the protein CATSGTDRDTGELFF.

The chain links TRBV7-2 to TRBJ1-2; TRBD1 might be the D (6 bases). Trimming removed 5 bases at V and 5 bases at J, with 18 bases between. CDR1 and CDR2 (germline): SGHTA, FQGNSA. The length of the CDR3 is 15 residues. This CDR3 is CASSPNRVMWYGYTF. DNA for the CDR3: TGTGCCAGCAGCCCTAACAGGGTAATGTGGTATGGCTACACCTTC.

The chain uses TRBV7-9 and TRBJ2-1; 8 bases align to TRBD1. The V gene end was trimmed by 5 bases and the J gene end by 15 bases; junction bases not matched to a gene: 15. CDR1 is SEHNR and CDR2 is FQNEAQ in the germline V gene (reference sequence). The CDR3 runs 14 residues. Here the CDR3 DNA reads TGTGCCAGCAGCGGCGGACAGGGCCGGTACTCGCTGTTCTTC. It encodes CASSGGQGRYSLFF.

This clone was picked up a small number of times. V usage is TRBV7-2 and J usage is TRBJ2-7; no firm D call. V was pared by 2 bases and J by 3 bases, with 8 bases between. From germline, CDR1 is SGHTA and CDR2 FQGNSA. The CDR3 runs to 13 residues. In nucleotides, the CDR3 is TGTGCCAGCAGCTTAAGTCCTAACTACGAGCAGTACTTC. Encoded protein: CASSLSPNYEQYF.

The rearrangement joins TRBV10-3 to TRBJ1-5; D remains unclear. The germline gives CDR1 ENHRY, CDR2 SYGVKD. Trimming took 3 bases from V and 0 from J, leaving 9 bases between them. This CDR3 spans 15 amino acids. This CDR3 is CAISDGRYSNQPQHF. The CDR3 nucleotides read TGTGCCATCAGTGACGGCAGATATAGCAATCAGCCCCAGCATTTT.

This chain uses TRBV12-1 with TRBJ1-1. TRBV12-1 corresponds to a pseudogene. CDR3 length equals 15 residues. This CDR3 reads CASSNRDLVNTEAFF. CDR3 in DNA: TGTGCCAGCAGCAACCGGGACTTGGTGAACACTGAAGCTTTCTTT.

The V gene is TRBV7-9, the J gene TRBJ2-3, with D possibly matching TRBD1 (6 bases). This CDR3 has 13 amino acids. V was pared by 7 bases and J by 7 bases, with 15 bases between. The germline CDR1 and CDR2 sequences are SEHNR and FQNEAQ (reference sequence). DNA of the CDR3: TGTGCCAGCACAGGGGCGGACCCCAATACGCAGTATTTT. Its translation: CASTGADPNTQYF.

This chain connects TRBV24-1 to TRBJ2-3, with TRBD2 identical over 7 bases. Germline V CDR1 and CDR2: KGHDR, SFDVKD. The V and J ends lost 5 bases and 6 bases, in that order; junction bases with no gene match: 1. CDR3 length: 12 residues. In DNA, the CDR3 is TGTGCCACCAGTGGGGGAGGGGATACGCAGTATTTT. Amino acids: CATSGGGDTQYF.

This chain links TRBV27 with TRBJ2-7, with 7 bases fitting TRBD1. Trimming at V came to 6 bases and at J to 2 bases, leaving 10 bases not matched to a gene. Germline V gene lookup returns CDR1 MNHEY and CDR2 SMNVEV (reference sequence). This CDR3 spans 15 amino acids. CDR3: CASSIRQGGPYEQYF. The DNA of the CDR3 is TGTGCCAGCAGCATAAGACAGGGCGGCCCCTACGAGCAGTACTTC.

This clone was seen just once. V usage is TRBV7-3 and J usage is TRBJ2-1; D may be TRBD1 (6 bases). Germline V gene lookup returns CDR1 SGHTA and CDR2 FQGTGA. The CDR3 is 12 residues long. V lost 5 bases and J lost 10, with 12 bases in between. CDR3 amino acids: CASSLDRIEQFF. The CDR3 DNA reads TGTGCCAGCAGCCTGGACAGAATCGAGCAGTTCTTC.

This chain uses TRBV24-1 with TRBJ2-3; 9 bases are shared with TRBD1. This CDR3 region has 15 residues. V lost 10 bases, J lost 3 bases, and 10 bases stayed unmatched. Germline assignment: CDR1 KGHDR and CDR2 SFDVKD. CDR3 DNA: TGTGCCACTTCTCGCGGGACAGGGAGGACAGATACGCAGTATTTT. The encoded protein is CATSRGTGRTDTQYF.